This TCR beta chain was identified during a study of blood T cell repertoires in COVID-19. Looking at the study overall: COVID-19 samples from acute and convalescent phases originated in the United States, Italy and Spain. Sources were T cells, B-cell-depleted T cells, or PBMCs; the material itself was cDNA or gDNA.

Original methodology: Amplification from reference gene primers served as the basis for estimated nucleated cell counts. Generated by immunoSEQ multiplex PCR, the TCRdb table keeps only in-frame clones and is missing some. D and trimming come from the DNA, and the V and J calls and clone size come from that table. Counted here are 190,000 or so clones, roughly 86% occurring once; the ten biggest clones make up approximately 2.5%. V lost 5 bases to trimming and J lost 7 bases; unmatched junction nucleotides: 10. This CDR3 region has 15 residues. Per the germline V gene, CDR1 is SGHTA and CDR2 is FQGNSA.

The V gene is TRBV7-2, the J gene TRBJ2-1; the match to TRBD1 covers 8 bases. This TCR was sampled from a man aged 35-49 years with active or convalescent COVID-19. The source material was peripheral blood. DNA of the CDR3: TGTGCCAGCAGCCCACCTGGACAGGGAAGAAATGAGCAGTTCTTC. Translated, it gives CASSPPGQGRNEQFF.